Below are 12 T cell receptor beta chains sequenced from a single sample in a study of cytotoxic CD8 clonotypes in ibrutinib-treated CLL. Here immunoSEQ multiplex PCR was the method, and the copy in TCRdb shows in-frame clones only, minus some. The table includes about 140,000 clones, 70% to 90% detected once. Material: PBMCs, obtained after 36 months of ibrutinib treatment. The source is a human donor with chronic lymphocytic leukemia.

This clone was picked up one time. The V call is TRBV6-5, the J call TRBJ1-5; D gene ambiguous. The CDR3 runs 12 residues. Germline V CDR1 and CDR2: MNHEY, SVGAGI. V lost 6 bases and J lost 2, with 5 bases in between. This chain's CDR3 is CASSQGNQPQHF. The DNA of the CDR3 is TGTGCCAGCAGCCAGGGCAATCAGCCCCAGCATTTT.

The chain links TRBV6-6 to TRBJ2-7; 8 bases map to TRBD1. The CDR3 totals 15 residues. Germline CDR1 is MNHNY and CDR2 is SVGAGI (reference sequence). V shed 3 bases and J 1 base; nucleotides not matched to a gene: 5. CDR3 in amino acids: CASSYEQGGSYEQYF. For the CDR3, the DNA is TGTGCCAGCAGTTATGAACAGGGGGGTTCCTACGAGCAGTACTTC.

This clone has just a few counts. This chain connects TRBV5-4 to TRBJ2-1; TRBD2 might be the D (6 bases). The CDR3 spans 14 residues. Trimming shortened V by 1 base and J by 4 bases, and 9 bases separated the two germline ends. Looked up from germline, CDR1 is SGHNT and CDR2 is YYREEE (reference sequence). DNA of the CDR3: TGTGCCAGCAGCTTGCGCGGGACGTACAATGAGCAGTTCTTC. Its protein is CASSLRGTYNEQFF.

This chain connects TRBV5-1 to TRBJ1-2, with 7 bases aligning to TRBD1. V lost 4 bases to trimming and J lost 5 bases; unmatched junction nucleotides: 14. CDR3 size: 16 residues. CDR1 and CDR2 (germline): SGHRS, YFSETQ. In DNA form, the CDR3 reads TGCGCCAGCAGCGACCCGGACAGGACCAGGGGGTATGGCTACACCTTC. It is translated as CASSDPDRTRGYGYTF.

The rearrangement joins TRBV18 to TRBJ2-7, with 9 bases identical to TRBD2. The CDR3 is 17 amino acids. Germline V CDR1 and CDR2: KGHSH, LQKENI. The V segment lost 0 bases and the J segment 4 bases; nucleotides outside the gene matches: 10. CDR3 protein: CASSPPTSSGAGYEQYF. The DNA for the CDR3 is TGTGCCAGCTCACCACCGACGTCTAGCGGGGCAGGATACGAGCAGTACTTC.

The chain links TRBV4-2 to TRBJ1-1, with no clear D. The length of the CDR3 is 14 residues. Germline values: CDR1 LGHNA, CDR2 YNFKEQ. With 0 bases removed from V and 5 bases from J, the gap between germline ends came to 10 bases. CDR3 region: CASSQEAQETEAFF. The DNA of the CDR3 is TGTGCCAGCAGCCAAGAAGCCCAGGAGACTGAAGCTTTCTTT.

This clone was observed a single time. The chain has TRBV4-1 and TRBJ1-1, with a tentative D call TRBD1 (5 bases). The CDR3 has 15 amino acids. Germline V gene lookup returns CDR1 MGHRA and CDR2 YSYEKL. V was trimmed by 3 bases and J by 1 base, leaving 12 bases between them. This chain's CDR3 is CASSHLGLQNTEAFF. DNA for the CDR3: TGCGCCAGCAGCCACTTGGGACTGCAGAACACTGAAGCTTTCTTT.

This clone was observed once. The chain recombines TRBV6-1 with TRBJ2-3; D may be TRBD2 (5 bases). CDR1 MNHNS and CDR2 SASEGT come from the germline V gene. Trimming cost V 8 bases and J 2 bases, with 17 bases left between them. CDR3 size: 15 residues. CDR3 coding DNA: TGTGCCAGCCCCGGGGTCTTACCGGACACAGATACGCAGTATTTT. Translating gives CASPGVLPDTDTQYF.

In this sample, this clone turned up a few times. In DNA form, the CDR3 reads TGTGCCAGCAGCGCTCGACAGGGTGATGGCTACACCTTC. Protein sequence: CASSARQGDGYTF. The chain links TRBV21-1 to TRBJ1-2; the table's D call TRBD1 went unverified against the DNA. TRBV21-1 is flagged as a pseudogene. This CDR3 contains 13 residues.

This sequence joins TRBV28 and TRBJ1-2, with a tentative D call TRBD1 (5 bases). CDR3 length: 14 amino acids. Germline values: CDR1 MDHEN, CDR2 SYDVKM. The V end was cut by 8 bases, the J end by 7 bases, with 20 bases between. This chain's CDR3 is CASRGGTVVRGYTF. The CDR3 DNA follows: TGTGCCAGCCGGGGGGGGACGGTCGTACGTGGCTACACCTTC.

The rearrangement uses TRBV5-1 and TRBJ1-1; D gene ambiguous. Looked up from germline, CDR1 is SGHRS and CDR2 is YFSETQ. V lost 0 bases to trimming and J lost 1 base, with 13 bases between them. The CDR3 is 16 residues long. The CDR3, as DNA: TGCGCCAGCAGCTTGGTGGCCCCCGCGGGGAACACTGAAGCTTTCTTT. Its protein is CASSLVAPAGNTEAFF.

V and J are TRBV5-4 and TRBJ2-1; TRBD1 might be the D (5 bases). The V gene lost 2 bases and the J gene lost 4 bases, with 7 bases spanning the gap. CDR3 length: 13 amino acids. Germline V gene sequence: CDR1 SGHNT, CDR2 YYREEE (reference sequence). For the CDR3, the DNA is TGTGCCAGCAGCTTCCAGGGATACAATGAGCAGTTCTTC. This sequence encodes CASSFQGYNEQFF.